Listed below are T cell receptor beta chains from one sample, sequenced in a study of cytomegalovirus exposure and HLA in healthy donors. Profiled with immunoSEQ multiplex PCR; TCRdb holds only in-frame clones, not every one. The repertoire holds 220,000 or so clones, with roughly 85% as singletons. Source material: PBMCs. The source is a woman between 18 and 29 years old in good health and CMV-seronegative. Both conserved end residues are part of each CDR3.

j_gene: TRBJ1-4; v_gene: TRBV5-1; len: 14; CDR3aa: CASSLEMPYEKLFF
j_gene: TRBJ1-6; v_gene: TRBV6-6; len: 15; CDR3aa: CASRDQLTQNSPLHF
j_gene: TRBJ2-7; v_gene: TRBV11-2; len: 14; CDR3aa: CASSSRDRGVEQYF
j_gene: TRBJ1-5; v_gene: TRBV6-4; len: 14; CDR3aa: CASSEGPGAQPQHF
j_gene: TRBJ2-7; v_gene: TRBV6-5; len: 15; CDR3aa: CASSRLAGGTYEQYF
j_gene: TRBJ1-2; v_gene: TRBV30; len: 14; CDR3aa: CAWSLLGSGYGYTF
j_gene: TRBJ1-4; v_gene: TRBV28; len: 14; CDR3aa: CASSFAKPNEKLFF
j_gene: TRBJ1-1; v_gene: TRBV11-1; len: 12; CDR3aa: CASSPDRVEAFF
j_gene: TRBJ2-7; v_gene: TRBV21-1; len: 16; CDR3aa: CASSNAGDKVSYEQYF
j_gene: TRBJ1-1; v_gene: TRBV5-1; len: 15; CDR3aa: CASSFAGAMNTEAFF
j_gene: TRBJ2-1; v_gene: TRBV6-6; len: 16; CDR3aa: CASSYSILAVYNEQFF
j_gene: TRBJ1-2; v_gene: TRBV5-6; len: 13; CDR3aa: CATSGDRGISYTF
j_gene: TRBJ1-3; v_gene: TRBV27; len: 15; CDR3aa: CASKAGFFSGNTIYF
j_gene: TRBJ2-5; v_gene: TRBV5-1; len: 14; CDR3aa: CASSLWGAGETQYF
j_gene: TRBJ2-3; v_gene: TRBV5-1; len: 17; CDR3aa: CASRRRPTGASTDTQYF
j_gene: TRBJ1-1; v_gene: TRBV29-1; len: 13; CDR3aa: CSVGGVTNTEAFF
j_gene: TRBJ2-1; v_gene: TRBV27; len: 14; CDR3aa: CASSSTSVHNEQFF
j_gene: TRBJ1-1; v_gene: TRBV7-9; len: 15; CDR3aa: CASIPPEGENTEAFF
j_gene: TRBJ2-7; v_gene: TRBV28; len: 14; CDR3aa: CASSLPGQLYEQYF
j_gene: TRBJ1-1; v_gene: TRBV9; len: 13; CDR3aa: CASSVGENSEAFF
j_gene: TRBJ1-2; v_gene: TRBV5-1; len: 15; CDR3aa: CASSLGFIGNYGYTF
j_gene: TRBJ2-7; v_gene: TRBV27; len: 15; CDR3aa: CASSLSWGESYEQYF
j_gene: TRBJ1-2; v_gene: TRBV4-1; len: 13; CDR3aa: CASSQGALGGYTF
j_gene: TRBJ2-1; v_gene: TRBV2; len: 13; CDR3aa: CASSGQGSGQGFF
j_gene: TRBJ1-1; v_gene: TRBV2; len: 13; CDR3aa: CASPGLGDTEAFF